This is a list of T cell receptor beta chains from one sample in a study of OX40 agonist ivuxolimab in advanced cancers. Produced via immunoSEQ multiplex PCR; TCRdb's table is partial and in-frame only. The sample contains 65,000 to 75,000 clones, approximately 84% of which appear only once. The sequencing here drew on CD4+ or CD8+ T cells sorted from blood, taken in a trial of the OX40 agonist ivuxolimab. The receptors stem from an adult with an advanced solid tumor such as melanoma, head and neck, liver or kidney cancer. Each CDR3 is given with its conserved first and last residue. Each record gives: CDR3 length, V gene, clone size, D gene, J gene, CDR3 DNA, CDR3 protein. A D gene is named only where the DNA matches it firmly. The size entry is marked missing in some rows and otherwise reads once, few, many or a size class.

len: 16; v_gene: TRBV27; abundance: .; d_gene: TRBD1; j_gene: TRBJ1-1; CDR3nt: TGTGCCAGCAGTTCTCGGACAGGTCTGGGGAACACTGAAGCTTTCTTT; CDR3aa: CASSSRTGLGNTEAFF
len: 13; v_gene: TRBV4-1; abundance: .; d_gene: .; j_gene: TRBJ1-1; CDR3nt: TGCGCCAGCAGCCTTAGGGAGCTCACTGAAGCTTTCTTT; CDR3aa: CASSLRELTEAFF
len: 15; v_gene: TRBV5-6; abundance: once; d_gene: .; j_gene: TRBJ1-1; CDR3nt: TGTGCCAGCAGCTTGGGGGACACCTCCGGGACTGAAGCTTTCTTT; CDR3aa: CASSLGDTSGTEAFF
len: 16; v_gene: TRBV7-3; abundance: .; d_gene: TRBD2; j_gene: TRBJ2-1; CDR3nt: TGTGCCAGCAGCGTACCTCCGGGACTAGCCAACGACGAGCAGTTCTTC; CDR3aa: CASSVPPGLANDEQFF
len: 15; v_gene: TRBV7-9; abundance: .; d_gene: .; j_gene: TRBJ1-4; CDR3nt: TGTGCCAGCAGCTCGACCCAGGGGTCTCGCGAAAAACTGTTTTTT; CDR3aa: CASSSTQGSREKLFF
len: 11; v_gene: TRBV30; abundance: .; d_gene: .; j_gene: TRBJ2-1; CDR3nt: TGTGCCTGGAGTGGGGAGAGTGAGCAGTTCTTC; CDR3aa: CAWSGESEQFF
len: 15; v_gene: TRBV6-5; abundance: .; d_gene: TRBD2; j_gene: TRBJ2-1; CDR3nt: TGTGCCAGCACCAGACTAGCGGGGGGGCTGAATGAGCAGTTCTTC; CDR3aa: CASTRLAGGLNEQFF
len: 15; v_gene: TRBV29-1; abundance: .; d_gene: TRBD2; j_gene: TRBJ2-5; CDR3nt: TGCAGCGTCTTTGGTAGCGGGGGTCACCAAGAGACCCAGTACTTC; CDR3aa: CSVFGSGGHQETQYF
len: 14; v_gene: TRBV5-4; abundance: .; d_gene: TRBD1; j_gene: TRBJ2-7; CDR3nt: TGTGCCAGCAGTTATACAGGGGGCTCCTACGAGCAGTACTTC; CDR3aa: CASSYTGGSYEQYF
len: 15; v_gene: TRBV21-1; abundance: .; d_gene: .; j_gene: TRBJ2-1; CDR3nt: TGTGCCAGCAGCAGGACTAGCGGGGGCTACAATGAGCAGTTCTTC; CDR3aa: CASSRTSGGYNEQFF
len: 15; v_gene: TRBV28; abundance: once; d_gene: .; j_gene: TRBJ1-1; CDR3nt: TGTGCCAGCAGATATTGGGGACCTTTGAACACTGAAGCTTTCTTT; CDR3aa: CASRYWGPLNTEAFF
len: 15; v_gene: TRBV19; abundance: .; d_gene: TRBD1; j_gene: TRBJ1-5; CDR3nt: TGTGCCAGTAGCCCCGACAGGGAAAGCAATCAGCCCCAGCATTTT; CDR3aa: CASSPDRESNQPQHF
len: 13; v_gene: TRBV18; abundance: .; d_gene: .; j_gene: TRBJ2-5; CDR3nt: TGTGCCAGCTCACCAGGGCAGGAAGAGACCCAGTACTTC; CDR3aa: CASSPGQEETQYF
len: 15; v_gene: TRBV7-2; abundance: .; d_gene: .; j_gene: TRBJ2-6; CDR3nt: TGTGCCAGCAGAACCGCAGGGACCGGGGCCAACGTCCTGACTTTC; CDR3aa: CASRTAGTGANVLTF
len: 13; v_gene: TRBV10-1; abundance: .; d_gene: .; j_gene: TRBJ2-5; CDR3nt: TGCGCCAGCAGTGAGAACAGCCAAGAGACCCAGTACTTC; CDR3aa: CASSENSQETQYF
len: 15; v_gene: TRBV5-4; abundance: .; d_gene: .; j_gene: TRBJ2-2; CDR3nt: TGTGCCAGCAGCGACCAGACAGGGAACACCGGGGAGCTGTTTTTT; CDR3aa: CASSDQTGNTGELFF
len: 15; v_gene: TRBV5-1; abundance: .; d_gene: .; j_gene: TRBJ2-3; CDR3nt: TGCGCCAGCAACATAGGACAGTCCTCAACAGATACGCAGTATTTT; CDR3aa: CASNIGQSSTDTQYF
len: 15; v_gene: TRBV18; abundance: .; d_gene: .; j_gene: TRBJ2-1; CDR3nt: TGTGCCAGCTCACCACCGACCAAGACGCCCAATGAGCAGTTCTTC; CDR3aa: CASSPPTKTPNEQFF
len: 14; v_gene: TRBV2; abundance: .; d_gene: .; j_gene: TRBJ1-1; CDR3nt: TGTGCCAGCAGTGAAAGCGAGGCGAACACTGAAGCCTTCTTT; CDR3aa: CASSESEANTEAFF
len: 16; v_gene: TRBV30; abundance: .; d_gene: .; j_gene: TRBJ1-1; CDR3nt: TGTGCCTGGAGTCCGGCCGGACGCGGGCCGAACACTGAAGCTTTCTTT; CDR3aa: CAWSPAGRGPNTEAFF
len: 14; v_gene: TRBV11-2; abundance: few; d_gene: TRBD1; j_gene: TRBJ1-5; CDR3nt: TGTGCCAGCAGCCCGACAGGGACTAATCAGCCCCAGCATTTT; CDR3aa: CASSPTGTNQPQHF
len: 12; v_gene: TRBV7-2; abundance: once; d_gene: TRBD2; j_gene: TRBJ2-3; CDR3nt: TGTGCCAGCAGCTCGGGGGGAGATACGCAGTATTTT; CDR3aa: CASSSGGDTQYF
len: 14; v_gene: TRBV27; abundance: .; d_gene: .; j_gene: TRBJ2-7; CDR3nt: TGTGCCAGCAGTTCGTACACCAAAGCGTGGGAGCAGTACTTC; CDR3aa: CASSSYTKAWEQYF